The rows below give T cell receptor beta chains drawn from one sample of a study of PD-1 blockade in classical Hodgkin lymphoma. Profiled with immunoSEQ multiplex PCR; TCRdb holds only in-frame clones, not every one. The sample consists of approximately 41,000 clones, about 86% of them appearing once. This sample comprised peripheral blood mononuclear cells (PBMCs), obtained before the second cycle of nivolumab. The receptors come from a human donor with classical Hodgkin lymphoma. CDR3s include the opening cysteine and the closing phenylalanine or tryptophan. The order of the fields is clone size, D gene, J gene, V gene, CDR3 protein, CDR3 DNA. The D gene is left open where the match is weak. Some rows mark clone size as missing; the rest say once, few, many or name a class of expanded clone.

size: NA
D: NA
J: TRBJ2-7
V: TRBV30
CDR3: CAWSVGGTPSYEQYF
DNA: TGTGCCTGGAGTGTAGGGGGGACACCTTCCTACGAGCAGTACTTC

size: NA
D: NA
J: TRBJ2-3
V: TRBV27
CDR3: CASGTGPTDTQYF
DNA: TGTGCCTCCGGGACCGGGCCCACAGATACGCAGTATTTT

size: once
D: NA
J: TRBJ2-3
V: TRBV25-1
CDR3: CASSGGRTYTDTQYF
DNA: TGTGCCAGCAGTGGTGGCAGGACTTACACAGATACGCAGTATTTT

size: NA
D: TRBD1
J: TRBJ2-5
V: TRBV20-1
CDR3: CSGTGAETQYF
DNA: TGCAGTGGGACAGGTGCCGAGACCCAGTACTTC

size: NA
D: NA
J: TRBJ2-7
V: TRBV7-3
CDR3: CASSLVEGYEQYF
DNA: TGTGCCAGCAGCTTAGTGGAAGGGTACGAGCAGTACTTC

size: NA
D: NA
J: TRBJ2-3
V: TRBV9
CDR3: CASSVSSTDTQYF
DNA: TGTGCCAGCAGCGTTAGTAGTACAGATACGCAGTATTTT

size: NA
D: TRBD1
J: TRBJ1-2
V: TRBV19
CDR3: CASSTTGGLFYGYTF
DNA: TGTGCCAGTAGTACAACAGGGGGGCTGTTCTATGGCTACACCTTC

size: NA
D: TRBD2
J: TRBJ2-3
V: TRBV4-3
CDR3: CASSPRASGGARDTQYF
DNA: TGCGCCAGCAGCCCGAGGGCTAGCGGGGGGGCCAGAGATACGCAGTATTTT

size: few
D: NA
J: TRBJ2-7
V: TRBV27
CDR3: CASSWRGEEQYF
DNA: TGTGCCAGCAGTTGGAGGGGGGAGGAGCAGTACTTC

size: NA
D: NA
J: TRBJ2-7
V: TRBV28
CDR3: CASSPPGYYEQYF
DNA: TGTGCCAGCAGTCCCCCCGGGTACTACGAGCAGTACTTC

size: once
D: NA
J: TRBJ1-3
V: TRBV29-1
CDR3: CSAVNQQGSGNTIYF
DNA: TGCAGCGCTGTAAACCAACAGGGCTCTGGAAACACCATATATTTT

size: NA
D: NA
J: TRBJ1-1
V: TRBV29-1
CDR3: CSVEMGGRTEAFF
DNA: TGCAGCGTTGAAATGGGGGGGCGCACTGAAGCTTTCTTT

size: NA
D: TRBD2
J: TRBJ2-1
V: TRBV5-1
CDR3: CASSSSAGGENNEQFF
DNA: TGCGCCAGCAGCTCGAGTGCGGGAGGTGAAAACAATGAGCAGTTCTTC